These 26 T cell receptor beta chains were sequenced from one sample in a study of blood T cell repertoires in COVID-19. The data were produced by immunoSEQ multiplex PCR, yet TCRdb's version contains in-frame clones alone and is incomplete. There are tens of thousands of clones in the sample; 90% occur only once, and approximately 6.2% lies in the top ten. Sample: peripheral blood. Receptors were obtained from a man in his forties or fifties with acute or convalescent COVID-19.

This sequence joins TRBV3-1 (or the pseudogene TRBV3-2) and TRBJ2-3, with D possibly being TRBD2 (5 bases). This CDR3 region has 15 residues. V lost 0 bases and J lost 4, with 11 bases in between. Germline CDR1 and CDR2: LGHDT and YNNKEL (reference sequence). The CDR3: CASSQDGLPADTQYF. As DNA, the CDR3 is TGTGCCAGCAGCCAAGATGGACTTCCAGCAGATACGCAGTATTTT.

The chain has TRBV7-2 and TRBJ1-4; 8 positions match TRBD1. The CDR3 spans 14 residues. Trimming took 5 bases from V and 4 from J; bases not matched to a gene: 3. CDR1 is SGHTA and CDR2 is FQGNSA in the germline V gene. The CDR3 DNA reads TGTGCCAGCAGCCAAGACAGGGGTAATGAAAAACTGTTTTTT. This gives the protein CASSQDRGNEKLFF.

The J gene is TRBJ2-1, the V gene TRBV4-1; a weak D match, TRBD2 (6 bases). The CDR3 totals 16 residues. Germline CDR1 reads MGHRA; CDR2 reads YSYEKL. The ends were cut back, 5 bases at V and 8 bases at J, with 22 bases in the middle. CDR3 protein: CASSLHSGRTADEQFF. For the CDR3, the DNA is TGCGCCAGCAGCTTACATAGCGGAAGGACCGCCGATGAGCAGTTCTTC.

The V call is TRBV4-1, the J call TRBJ2-2; tentatively, D is TRBD2 (7 bases). CDR3 length: 15 amino acids. With 5 bases removed from V and 4 bases from J, the gap between germline ends came to 14 bases. Germline V gene sequence: CDR1 MGHRA, CDR2 YSYEKL. The CDR3 DNA follows: TGCGCCAGCAGCGGCGGGGGCGCGGGCACCGGGGAGCTGTTTTTT. Protein sequence: CASSGGGAGTGELFF.

V gene TRBV5-6 combines with J gene TRBJ2-5, with a possible D match to TRBD2 (5 bases). Germline assignment: CDR1 SGHDT and CDR2 YYEEEE. This CDR3 is built from 16 residues. Between the trimmed V and J ends, which lost 1 base and 5 bases, there was a span of 18 bases. CDR3 region: CASSLRTRRGGETQYF. The CDR3 DNA reads as TGTGCCAGCAGCTTGAGAACCCGACGAGGCGGGGAGACCCAGTACTTC.

The chain uses TRBV6-5 and TRBJ2-3; 12 bases agree with TRBD2. In germline, CDR1 is MNHEY, CDR2 SVGAGI. The CDR3 extends over 16 amino acids. The V and J ends lost 4 bases and 2 bases, in that order; junction bases with no gene match: 4. The CDR3 is CASSWTSGKHTDTQYF. In DNA, the CDR3 is TGTGCCAGCAGTTGGACTAGCGGGAAACACACAGATACGCAGTATTTT.

This clone showed up just once. V gene TRBV4-2 combines with J gene TRBJ2-2, with 12 bases lining up with TRBD2. Looked up from germline, CDR1 is LGHNA and CDR2 is YNFKEQ. The CDR3 is 16 amino acids. The trim removed 2 bases at V and 7 bases at J, leaving 5 bases unmatched. CDR3 nucleotides: TGTGCCAGCAGCCAAATGACTAGCGGGAGTGTCGGGGAGCTGTTTTTT. Amino acid sequence: CASSQMTSGSVGELFF.

The chain recombines TRBV2 with TRBJ1-1; tentatively, D is TRBD1 (5 bases). V was pared by 3 bases and J by 1 base, with 12 bases between. The CDR3 consists of 15 residues. The V gene's germline CDR1 is SNHLY and CDR2 FYNNEI. The DNA of the CDR3 is TGTGCCAGCAGTGAGTACAGCGGGGGGAACACTGAAGCTTTCTTT. Residues: CASSEYSGGNTEAFF.

The chain has TRBV5-1 and TRBJ2-7, with unresolved D. The CDR3 runs to 12 residues. With 5 bases removed from V and 4 bases from J, the gap between germline ends came to 10 bases. Germline values: CDR1 SGHRS, CDR2 YFSETQ. Written as DNA, the CDR3 is TGCGCCAGCAGGGAACTCGGGTACGAGCAGTACTTC. It translates to CASRELGYEQYF.

The V gene is TRBV5-1, the J gene TRBJ2-2; 7 bases are shared with TRBD1. The CDR3 has 15 residues. Germline CDR1 and CDR2: SGHRS and YFSETQ. The V gene end was trimmed by 0 bases and the J gene end by 1 base; junction bases not matched to a gene: 0. The CDR3 nucleotides are TGCGCCAGCAGCTTGGGACAGGGGAACACCGGGGAGCTGTTTTTT. This sequence encodes CASSLGQGNTGELFF.

This clone has just one count. This chain connects TRBV6-6 to TRBJ1-5, with D uncertain. CDR1 is MNHNY, CDR2 SVGAGI, per germline (reference sequence). Trimming took off 6 bases at V and 5 bases at J, with 8 bases between the two ends. CDR3 size: 12 residues. The CDR3 protein is CASSPGYQPQHF. Here the CDR3 DNA reads TGTGCCAGCAGCCCGGGTTATCAGCCCCAGCATTTT.

V gene TRBV23-1 combines with J gene TRBJ2-7, with TRBD2 identical over 12 bases. TRBV23-1 carries the ORF label, with uncertain function. The CDR3 is 20 residues long. Losses at the gene ends were 0 bases for V and 4 bases for J; bases not matched to a gene: 16. This CDR3 reads CASSQSIRLAGGIGVYEQYF. The CDR3 region has the DNA TGCGCCAGCAGTCAATCGATTCGTCTAGCGGGAGGGATTGGGGTGTACGAGCAGTACTTC.

CDR3 sequence: CASGPGQHYGYTF. In DNA, the CDR3 is TGTGCCAGCGGGCCGGGACAGCACTATGGCTACACCTTC. V and J are TRBV6-5 and TRBJ1-2, with 7 bases aligning to TRBD1. Germline V gene data show CDR1 as MNHEY and CDR2 as SVGAGI. The V segment lost 8 bases and the J segment 3 bases; nucleotides outside the gene matches: 6. This CDR3 comprises 13 residues.

The chain is built from TRBV24-1 and TRBJ2-1; D not resolved. The germline V and J ends were trimmed by 4 bases and 0 bases, with 12 bases remaining between them. CDR3 size: 16 residues. Germline-derived CDR1 and CDR2 are KGHDR and SFDVKD. The CDR3 here is CATSERHLSSYNEQFF. CDR3 in DNA: TGTGCCACCAGTGAACGACACCTGAGCTCCTACAATGAGCAGTTCTTC.

The CDR3 here is CSASPSPLGLAGGNNEQFF. CDR3 in DNA: TGCAGTGCTAGTCCCTCCCCATTGGGACTAGCGGGAGGGAACAATGAGCAGTTCTTC. The chain joins TRBV20-1 to TRBJ2-1; the match to TRBD2 covers 16 bases. The J segment lost 5 bases and the V segment lost 3 bases, leaving 13 bases of the junction unmatched. Germline V lookup: CDR1 DFQATT, CDR2 SNEGSKA (reference sequence). The CDR3 runs to 19 residues.

This chain connects TRBV25-1 to TRBJ2-1; TRBD1 is a possible D gene (6 bases). This CDR3 is 13 amino acids long. CDR1 is MGHDK, CDR2 SYGVNS, per germline. Trimming shortened V by 8 bases and J by 5 bases, and 13 bases separated the two germline ends. For the CDR3, the DNA is TGTGCCAGCGGGGGACAAAACCACAATGAGCAGTTCTTC. This gives the protein CASGGQNHNEQFF.

The rearrangement joins TRBV6-2 or TRBV6-3 to TRBJ2-5, with 13 bases identical to TRBD2. The trim removed 6 bases at V and 4 bases at J, leaving 14 bases unmatched. The CDR3 consists of 18 residues. CDR1 is MNHEY, CDR2 SVGEGT, per germline. The CDR3 nucleotides read TGTGCCAGCAGCTTAACGGGACTAGCGGGATCGGGGGGAGAGACCCAGTACTTC. Translating gives CASSLTGLAGSGGETQYF.

A single count supports this clone. The chain joins TRBV5-1 to TRBJ1-4; TRBD1 agrees at 7 bases. The CDR3 totals 15 residues. The J segment lost 0 bases and the V segment lost 3 bases, leaving 2 bases of the junction unmatched. Germline-derived CDR1 and CDR2 are SGHRS and YFSETQ. CDR3 in amino acids: CASSSTGATNEKLFF. The CDR3 DNA reads TGCGCCAGCAGCTCTACAGGGGCAACTAATGAAAAACTGTTTTTT.

The V call is TRBV19, the J call TRBJ1-5; the D gene is possibly TRBD1 (5 bases). Trimming shortened V by 5 bases and J by 4 bases, and 18 bases separated the two germline ends. The germline CDR1 and CDR2 sequences are LNHDA and SQIVND (reference sequence). CDR3 length equals 16 residues. The chain's CDR3 is CASSPNGRGGNQPQHF. CDR3 DNA sequence: TGTGCCAGTAGTCCAAACGGACGGGGGGGGAATCAGCCCCAGCATTTT.

The chain combines TRBV4-2 with TRBJ1-3; D gene ambiguous. This CDR3 region has 15 residues. The germline V and J ends were trimmed by 0 bases and 0 bases, with 6 bases remaining between them. The V gene's germline CDR1 is LGHNA and CDR2 YNFKEQ. DNA for the CDR3: TGTGCCAGCAGCCAAGACCGGAGCTCTGGAAACACCATATATTTT. This translates into CASSQDRSSGNTIYF.

The J gene is TRBJ2-6, the V gene TRBV6-1, with 9 bases that match TRBD1. Germline V gene sequence: CDR1 MNHNS, CDR2 SASEGT. The CDR3 consists of 18 residues. V trimming: 2 bases; J trimming: 0 bases; junction bases outside the gene matches: 5. CDR3 residues: CASSEPRQGGSGANVLTF. Written as DNA, the CDR3 is TGTGCCAGCAGTGAACCCAGACAGGGGGGCTCTGGGGCCAACGTCCTGACTTTC.

The chain is built from TRBV5-1 and TRBJ1-1; D is perhaps TRBD1 (6 bases). The CDR3 has 14 residues. The germline gives CDR1 SGHRS, CDR2 YFSETQ. Trimming shortened V by 1 base and J by 5 bases, and 12 bases separated the two germline ends. The CDR3 region is CASSLIRGRTEAFF. DNA for the CDR3: TGCGCCAGCAGCTTGATCAGGGGAAGGACTGAAGCTTTCTTT.

The J gene is TRBJ2-3, the V gene TRBV7-3; D is perhaps TRBD1 (5 bases). Trimming cost V 2 bases and J 2 bases, with 11 bases left between them. Germline lookup yields CDR1 SGHTA and CDR2 FQGTGA. This CDR3 is 15 amino acids long. Here the CDR3 DNA reads TGTGCCAGCAGCTTACAGGGCGGCCCCACAGATACGCAGTATTTT. Its protein is CASSLQGGPTDTQYF.

The chain uses TRBV6-4 and TRBJ1-1; D not certain. Trimming pared 2 bases from V and 4 bases from J, leaving 8 bases between. Germline V gives CDR1 MRHNA, CDR2 SNTAGT. The CDR3 extends over 13 amino acids. The CDR3 spells CASSDQAGTEAFF. CDR3 nucleotides: TGTGCCAGCAGTGACCAGGCCGGCACTGAAGCTTTCTTT.

This sequence joins TRBV5-5 and TRBJ1-6; D is possibly TRBD1 (6 bases). The germline V gene has CDR1 SGHKS and CDR2 YYEKEE (reference sequence). The CDR3 totals 14 residues. Trimming removed 7 bases at V and 7 bases at J, with 15 bases between. Here the CDR3 DNA reads TGTGCCAGCGGACCGGGGACACACAATTCACCCCTCCACTTT. This codes for CASGPGTHNSPLHF.

The J gene is TRBJ1-3, the V gene TRBV4-3; D remains ambiguous. The CDR3 spans 15 residues. CDR1 LGHNA and CDR2 YSLEER come from the germline V gene. The V and J ends lost 0 bases and 7 bases respectively, with 13 bases between them. In DNA form, the CDR3 reads TGCGCCAGCAGCCAAGATGCCCTAGACGGGAACACCATATATTTT. This codes for CASSQDALDGNTIYF.